Shown below are 13 T cell receptor beta chains from a single sample sequenced in a study of OX40 agonist ivuxolimab in advanced cancers. Produced via immunoSEQ multiplex PCR; TCRdb's table is partial and in-frame only. This table holds roughly 53,000 clones, 65% to 85% found once. The sample here was CD4+ or CD8+ T cells sorted from blood, taken in a trial of the OX40 agonist ivuxolimab. The source is an adult with an advanced solid tumor such as melanoma, head and neck, liver or kidney cancer.

There are a few counts of this clone. The CDR3 loop reads CASSSLRLAGEYNEQFF. CDR3 bases: TGTGCCAGCAGTTCCCTACGACTAGCGGGGGAGTACAATGAGCAGTTCTTC. The V gene is TRBV28, the J gene TRBJ2-1; TRBD2 matches 12 bases. This CDR3 region has 17 residues. V lost 4 bases and J lost 4; bases outside the gene matches: 8. Germline V CDR1 and CDR2: MDHEN, SYDVKM.

J is TRBJ2-5 and V is TRBV18, with D tentatively TRBD1 (5 bases). The CDR3 spans 14 residues. The V gene lost 3 bases and the J gene lost 5 bases, with 13 bases spanning the gap. Germline V lookup: CDR1 KGHSH, CDR2 LQKENI. CDR3 region: CASSPIQGWETQYF. CDR3 DNA sequence: TGTGCCAGCTCACCGATTCAGGGTTGGGAGACCCAGTACTTC.

V usage is TRBV2 and J usage is TRBJ1-1, with D unresolved. The germline V gene encodes CDR1 SNHLY and CDR2 FYNNEI. V was shortened by 7 bases and J by 1 base, with 4 bases between the two germline ends. The CDR3 runs 11 residues. The CDR3 region is CASKANTEAFF. CDR3 in DNA: TGTGCCAGCAAGGCGAACACTGAAGCTTTCTTT.

The rearrangement links TRBV14 to TRBJ2-7; 7 nucleotides agree with TRBD1. The CDR3 runs 15 residues. The trim removed 5 bases at V and 3 bases at J, leaving 10 bases unmatched. Germline V CDR1 and CDR2: SGHDN, FVKESK. CDR3 amino acids: CASSFRQGSFYEQYF. The CDR3 coding sequence is TGTGCCAGCAGCTTTCGACAGGGATCCTTCTACGAGCAGTACTTC.

The rearrangement uses TRBV7-2 and TRBJ2-1; possible D gene TRBD1, 6 bases. In germline, CDR1 is SGHTA, CDR2 FQGNSA. V gave up 5 bases and J gave up 8 bases, with 16 bases separating them. The CDR3 contains 14 residues. CDR3 coding DNA: TGTGCCAGCAGCCCCCCAGGGGTGTACGATGAGCAGTTCTTC. Protein sequence: CASSPPGVYDEQFF.

The CDR3 spells CASSLSTGGYQETQYF. CDR3 nucleotide sequence: TGTGCCAGCAGTCTCTCGACAGGGGGTTACCAAGAGACCCAGTACTTC. The chain joins TRBV28 to TRBJ2-5, with 9 nucleotides matching TRBD1. Germline loops: CDR1 MDHEN, CDR2 SYDVKM. The CDR3 has 16 residues. The V segment lost 5 bases and the J segment 0 bases; nucleotides outside the gene matches: 7.

CDR3 nucleotide sequence: TGTGCCAGCTCACCCTCCGGGACACACTACGAGCAGTACTTC. Protein: CASSPSGTHYEQYF. The V and J genes are TRBV18 and TRBJ2-7, with D possibly matching TRBD1 (6 bases). V dropped 3 bases and J dropped 3 bases, with 12 bases sitting between them. The CDR3 spans 14 residues. Germline loops: CDR1 KGHSH, CDR2 LQKENI. Drawing the rest from reference TRBV18 and TRBJ2-7, the complete variable domain is NAGVMQNPRHLVRRRGQEARLRCSPMKGHSHVYWYRQLPEEGLKFMVYLQKENIIDESGMPKERFSAEFPKEGPSILRIQQVVRGDSAAYFCASSPSGTHYEQYFGPGTRLTVT.

J is TRBJ2-1 and V is TRBV6-1; D is uncertain. Trimming left V 2 bases short and J 3 bases short, with 5 bases between. CDR3 length: 13 residues. In germline, CDR1 is MNHNS, CDR2 SASEGT. The CDR3: CASSENSYNEQFF. CDR3 nucleotide sequence: TGTGCCAGCAGTGAAAACAGCTACAATGAGCAGTTCTTC.

The chain joins TRBV10-1 to TRBJ2-7, with D maybe TRBD2 (5 bases). Germline CDR1 and CDR2: WNHNN and SYGVQD (reference sequence). Trimming stripped 2 bases from V and 4 bases from J, with 15 bases between. This CDR3 has 15 residues. The CDR3 region is CASSEDYGALYEQYF. CDR3 nucleotides: TGCGCCAGCAGTGAGGACTATGGAGCATTATACGAGCAGTACTTC.

This clone appeared once. The chain combines TRBV4-1 with TRBJ2-7; maybe TRBD1 (5 bases). Trimming cost V 9 bases and J 4 bases, with 16 bases left between them. The length of the CDR3 is 13 residues. Germline loops: CDR1 MGHRA, CDR2 YSYEKL. The CDR3 here is CASSNGQGYEQYF. The CDR3 bases are TGCGCCAGTAGTAATGGGCAGGGATACGAGCAGTACTTC.

The rearrangement links TRBV7-9 to TRBJ2-5, with 7 bases matching TRBD1. Germline V gene lookup returns CDR1 SEHNR and CDR2 FQNEAQ (reference sequence). The length of the CDR3 is 13 residues. V shed 5 bases, J shed 3 bases, and the junction held 3 bases outside the gene matches. This CDR3 reads CASSRGQKETQYF. Here the CDR3 DNA reads TGTGCCAGCAGCCGGGGACAGAAAGAGACCCAGTACTTC.

This clone was counted once. This rearrangement joins TRBV23-1 to TRBJ1-5; D is possibly TRBD1 (5 bases). TRBV23-1 is recorded as an ORF, its role being uncertain. The CDR3 runs to 13 residues. With 9 bases removed from V and 5 bases from J, the gap between germline ends came to 14 bases. The CDR3 region has the DNA TGCGCCAGGAGGGGACTGTTTTATCAGCCCCAGCATTTT. Its protein product is CARRGLFYQPQHF.

The chain uses TRBV2 and TRBJ2-7, with D unclear. Between the trimmed V and J ends, which lost 10 bases and 1 base, there was a span of 11 bases. Germline CDR1 and CDR2: SNHLY and FYNNEI. The length of the CDR3 is 12 residues. The CDR3 spells CATADESYEQYF. The CDR3 region has the DNA TGTGCCACCGCGGACGAGTCCTACGAGCAGTACTTC.